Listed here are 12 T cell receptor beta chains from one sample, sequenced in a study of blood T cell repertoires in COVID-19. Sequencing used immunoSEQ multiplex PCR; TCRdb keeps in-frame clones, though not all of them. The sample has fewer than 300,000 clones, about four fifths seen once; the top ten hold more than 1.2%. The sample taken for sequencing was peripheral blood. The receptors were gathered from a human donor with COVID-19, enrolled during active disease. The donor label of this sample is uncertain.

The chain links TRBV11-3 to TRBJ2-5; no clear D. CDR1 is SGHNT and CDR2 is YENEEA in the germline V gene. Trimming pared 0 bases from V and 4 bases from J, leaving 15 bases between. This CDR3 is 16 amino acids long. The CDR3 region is CASSLDGTRTGETQYF. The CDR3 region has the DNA TGTGCCAGCAGCTTAGATGGAACCCGAACGGGAGAGACCCAGTACTTC.

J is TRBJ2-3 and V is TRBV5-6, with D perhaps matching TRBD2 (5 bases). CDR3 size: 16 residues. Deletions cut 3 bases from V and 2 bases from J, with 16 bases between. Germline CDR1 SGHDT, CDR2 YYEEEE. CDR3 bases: TGTGCCAGCAGCTCCCAGGTCCGGCGGGCCACAGATACGCAGTATTTT. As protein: CASSSQVRRATDTQYF.

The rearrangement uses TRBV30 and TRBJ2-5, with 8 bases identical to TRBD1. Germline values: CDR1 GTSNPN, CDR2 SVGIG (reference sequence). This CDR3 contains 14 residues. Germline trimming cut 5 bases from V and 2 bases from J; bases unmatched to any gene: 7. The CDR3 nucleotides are TGTGCCTGGGGTCAGGGGGCCCTTCAAGAGACCCAGTACTTC. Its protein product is CAWGQGALQETQYF.

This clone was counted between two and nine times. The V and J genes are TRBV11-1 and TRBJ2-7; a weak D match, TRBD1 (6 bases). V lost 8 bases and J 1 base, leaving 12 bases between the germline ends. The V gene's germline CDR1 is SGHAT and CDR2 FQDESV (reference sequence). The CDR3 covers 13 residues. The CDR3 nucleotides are TGTGCCAGCCGTTTGGGGGCTTCCTACGAGCAGTACTTC. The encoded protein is CASRLGASYEQYF.

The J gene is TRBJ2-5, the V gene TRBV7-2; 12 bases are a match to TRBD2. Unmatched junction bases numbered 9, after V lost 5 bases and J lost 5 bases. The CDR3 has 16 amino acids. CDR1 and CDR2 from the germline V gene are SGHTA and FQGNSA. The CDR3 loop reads CASSTRLAGVGETQYF. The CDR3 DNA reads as TGTGCCAGCAGCACCCGACTAGCGGGAGTAGGGGAGACCCAGTACTTC. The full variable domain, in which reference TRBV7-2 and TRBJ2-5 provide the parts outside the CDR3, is GAGVSQSPSNKVTEKGKDVELRCDPISGHTALYWYRQSLGQGLEFLIYFQGNSAPDKSGLPSDRFSAERTGGSVSTLTIQRTQQEDSAVYLCASSTRLAGVGETQYFGPGTRLLVL.

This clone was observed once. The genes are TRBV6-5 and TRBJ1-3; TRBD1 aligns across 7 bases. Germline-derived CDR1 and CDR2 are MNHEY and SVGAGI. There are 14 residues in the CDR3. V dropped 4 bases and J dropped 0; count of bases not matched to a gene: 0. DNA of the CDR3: TGTGCCAGCAGTTGGGACAGCTCTGGAAACACCATATATTTT. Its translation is CASSWDSSGNTIYF.

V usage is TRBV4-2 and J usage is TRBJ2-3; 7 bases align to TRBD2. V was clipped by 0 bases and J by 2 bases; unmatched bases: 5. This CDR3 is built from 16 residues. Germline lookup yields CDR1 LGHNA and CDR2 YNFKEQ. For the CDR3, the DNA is TGTGCCAGCAGCCAAGAGGCCCGGGGGGACACAGATACGCAGTATTTT. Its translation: CASSQEARGDTDTQYF.

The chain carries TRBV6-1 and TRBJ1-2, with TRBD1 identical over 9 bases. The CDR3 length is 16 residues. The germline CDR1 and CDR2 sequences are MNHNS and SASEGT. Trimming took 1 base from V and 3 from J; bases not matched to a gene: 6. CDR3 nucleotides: TGTGCCAGCAGTGAAGGACAGGGGGACCTATACTATGGCTACACCTTC. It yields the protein CASSEGQGDLYYGYTF.

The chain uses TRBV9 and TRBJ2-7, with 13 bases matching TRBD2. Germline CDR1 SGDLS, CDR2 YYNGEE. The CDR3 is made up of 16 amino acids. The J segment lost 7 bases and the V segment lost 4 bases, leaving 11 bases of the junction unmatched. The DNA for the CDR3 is TGTGCCAGCAGCCAGCTAGAGGGACTAGCGGGACGGGAGCAGTACTTC. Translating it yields CASSQLEGLAGREQYF.

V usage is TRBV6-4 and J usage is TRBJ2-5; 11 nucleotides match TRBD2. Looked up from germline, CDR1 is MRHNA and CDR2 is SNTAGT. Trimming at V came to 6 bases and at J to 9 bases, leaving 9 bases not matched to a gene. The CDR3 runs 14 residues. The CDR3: CASSQLAGDSSQYF. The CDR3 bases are TGTGCCAGCAGCCAACTAGCGGGAGATAGTTCCCAGTACTTC.

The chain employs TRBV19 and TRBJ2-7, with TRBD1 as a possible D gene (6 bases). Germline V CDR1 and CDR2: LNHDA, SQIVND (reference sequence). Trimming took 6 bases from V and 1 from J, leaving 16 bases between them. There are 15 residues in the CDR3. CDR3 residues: CASSGQTEISYEQYF. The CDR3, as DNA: TGTGCCAGTAGCGGACAGACCGAGATTTCCTACGAGCAGTACTTC.

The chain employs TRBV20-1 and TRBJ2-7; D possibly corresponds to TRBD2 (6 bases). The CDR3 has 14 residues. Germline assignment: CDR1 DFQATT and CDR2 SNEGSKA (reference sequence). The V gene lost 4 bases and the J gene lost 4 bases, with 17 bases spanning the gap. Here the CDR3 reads CSATEGGWRYEQYF. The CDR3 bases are TGCAGTGCTACTGAAGGAGGGTGGCGATACGAGCAGTACTTC.